Presented here are 25 T cell receptor beta chains from one specimen sequenced in a study of shared clonotypes between healthy human individuals. Here immunoSEQ multiplex PCR was the method, and the copy in TCRdb shows in-frame clones only, minus some. The sample consists of 2 million to 3 million clones, over 85% of them appearing once. Sequences were obtained from naive CD4+ T cells from PBMCs. The subset: CD45RA+ positively selected. Receptors were obtained from a man aged 18 to 30 in good health. Some clones in this sample may be carry-over from other donors' samples.

This chain uses TRBV7-2 with TRBJ2-7; TRBD2 matches 9 bases. Germline-derived CDR1 and CDR2 are SGHTA and FQGNSA. There are 15 residues in the CDR3. Trimming took 0 bases from V and 7 from J; bases not matched to a gene: 7. The CDR3 reads CASSLAGREGPEQYF. The CDR3 DNA follows: TGTGCCAGCAGCTTAGCGGGGCGGGAGGGTCCTGAGCAGTACTTC. The whole variable domain, filled in from reference TRBV7-2 and TRBJ2-7, reads GAGVSQSPSNKVTEKGKDVELRCDPISGHTALYWYRQSLGQGLEFLIYFQGNSAPDKSGLPSDRFSAERTGGSVSTLTIQRTQQEDSAVYLCASSLAGREGPEQYFGPGTRLTVT.

This rearrangement joins TRBV2 to TRBJ2-1; weak D call: TRBD2 (5 bases). Trimming pared 10 bases from V and 9 bases from J, leaving 19 bases between. Germline assignment: CDR1 SNHLY and CDR2 FYNNEI. The CDR3 covers 13 residues. The CDR3 coding sequence is TGTGCCAACACTAGGGCCGAGGGTGGTGAGCAGTTCTTC. It codes for CANTRAEGGEQFF.

This chain's CDR3 is CASSPGLRREQYF. CDR3 bases: TGTGCCAGCAGTCCGGGGCTCCGGAGAGAGCAGTACTTC. The rearrangement joins TRBV28 to TRBJ2-7; D possibly matches TRBD1 or TRBD2 (5 bases each). CDR1 and CDR2 (germline): MDHEN, SYDVKM. CDR3 length: 13 amino acids. Trimming stripped 5 bases from V and 7 bases from J, with 15 bases between.

This rearrangement joins TRBV5-6 to TRBJ2-1; TRBD2 aligns across 10 bases. Germline CDR1 SGHDT, CDR2 YYEEEE. The J segment lost 5 bases and the V segment lost 1 base, leaving 9 bases of the junction unmatched. The CDR3 runs to 17 residues. The CDR3 nucleotides are TGTGCCAGCAGCTTGTTGTCTAGCGGGGGACAGAACAATGAGCAGTTCTTC. Amino acids: CASSLLSSGGQNNEQFF.

The rearrangement joins TRBV2 to TRBJ2-7; the D call may be TRBD1 or TRBD2 (5 bases each). With 7 bases removed from V and 0 bases from J, the gap between germline ends came to 16 bases. The CDR3 totals 15 residues. Germline V CDR1 and CDR2: SNHLY, FYNNEI. The CDR3 loop reads CASTREAGSSYEQYF. In nucleotides, the CDR3 is TGTGCCAGCACCAGAGAGGCAGGGAGCTCCTACGAGCAGTACTTC.

V is TRBV21-1 and J is TRBJ1-2; the DNA was not compared with TRBD1, the D call given in the table. TRBV21-1 is noted as a pseudogene. The CDR3 runs to 17 residues. The chain's CDR3 is CASSKDGKGLPVYGYTF. The CDR3 DNA follows: TGTGCCAGCAGCAAAGATGGTAAGGGGCTGCCAGTCTATGGCTACACCTTC.

The gene calls are TRBV30 and TRBJ1-1, with a possible D match to TRBD1 (5 bases). Trimming cost V 2 bases and J 7 bases, with 14 bases left between them. The CDR3 has 13 residues. CDR1 is GTSNPN, CDR2 SVGIG, per germline (reference sequence). CDR3 nucleotide sequence: TGTGCCTGGAGTCCGGGGCCCCAACTTGAAGCTTTCTTT. The encoded protein is CAWSPGPQLEAFF.

This sequence joins TRBV19 and TRBJ2-1, with a weak D call TRBD1 (5 bases). Trimming removed 6 bases from V and 0 bases from J, with 12 bases in between. In germline, CDR1 is LNHDA, CDR2 SQIVND (reference sequence). This CDR3 has 15 amino acids. The CDR3 region has the DNA TGTGCCAGTAGGGGGCTTTCTCTCTCCTACAATGAGCAGTTCTTC. Its protein is CASRGLSLSYNEQFF.

The chain joins TRBV6-1 to TRBJ2-2, with TRBD1 matching over 7 bases. CDR1 is MNHNS and CDR2 is SASEGT in the germline V gene. This CDR3 has 14 residues. After removal of 6 bases from V and 1 base from J, the junction contained 2 bases not matched to a gene. Here the CDR3 DNA reads TGTGCCAGCAGAAGGACAGGGAACACCGGGGAGCTGTTTTTT. Protein: CASRRTGNTGELFF.

The chain recombines TRBV11-2 with TRBJ2-7; D possibly corresponds to TRBD1 (6 bases). Trimming took off 1 base at V and 4 bases at J, with 20 bases between the two ends. Germline lookup yields CDR1 SGHAT and CDR2 FQNNGV. The CDR3 is 17 amino acids. The CDR3 DNA follows: TGTGCCAGCAGCTTAGCCCTCGCGGCAGGGGCTAGGTACGAGCAGTACTTC. This translates into CASSLALAAGARYEQYF.

The V call is TRBV15, the J call TRBJ1-3, with unresolved D. This CDR3 has 14 amino acids. Germline CDR1 is LNHNV and CDR2 is YYDKDF (reference sequence). Deletions cut 2 bases from V and 0 bases from J, with 5 bases between. CDR3 loop: CATSRLSSGNTIYF. CDR3 DNA sequence: TGTGCCACCAGCAGACTGAGCTCTGGAAACACCATATATTTT.

This rearrangement joins TRBV11-2 to TRBJ2-5, with D tentatively TRBD2 (5 bases). This CDR3 has 16 residues. V shed 0 bases and J shed 0 bases, with 11 bases lying between them. The germline V gene encodes CDR1 SGHAT and CDR2 FQNNGV. The CDR3 protein is CASSLDLGLNQETQYF. In nucleotides, the CDR3 is TGTGCCAGCAGCTTAGACTTAGGACTGAACCAAGAGACCCAGTACTTC.

The chain joins TRBV7-2 to TRBJ2-6; D might be TRBD1 (6 bases). The ends were cut back, 4 bases at V and 4 bases at J, with 14 bases in the middle. The CDR3 runs to 16 residues. Germline loops: CDR1 SGHTA, CDR2 FQGNSA. CDR3 DNA sequence: TGTGCCAGCAGCTCACAGACAGGTTTCGGGGCCAACGTCCTGACTTTC. This translates into CASSSQTGFGANVLTF.

This chain links TRBV5-6 with TRBJ2-3; 7 bases line up with TRBD1. The trim removed 1 base at V and 4 bases at J, leaving 15 bases unmatched. Germline lookup yields CDR1 SGHDT and CDR2 YYEEEE. The length of the CDR3 is 18 residues. This CDR3 is CASSLLWQGESRADTQYF. The CDR3 DNA sequence: TGTGCCAGCAGCTTGCTCTGGCAGGGGGAATCACGCGCAGATACGCAGTATTTT.

This chain joins TRBV6-5 and TRBJ2-3; D call uncertain. CDR1 and CDR2 (germline): MNHEY, SVGAGI. The V gene lost 0 bases and the J gene lost 0 bases, with 10 bases spanning the gap. The CDR3 consists of 16 residues. The CDR3: CASSYSRDISTDTQYF. The DNA for the CDR3 is TGTGCCAGCAGTTACTCGAGAGACATAAGCACAGATACGCAGTATTTT.

As regards this clone: Other DNA variants within this sample encode the same CDR3. This chain links TRBV18 with TRBJ2-7; 8 bases fit TRBD2. J was trimmed by 2 bases and V by 1 base; bases with no gene match: 4. The V gene's germline CDR1 is KGHSH and CDR2 LQKENI. The CDR3 has 15 amino acids. The CDR3 bases are TGTGCCAGCTCACCACTCGCGGGAGGTGCCTACGAGCAGTACTTC. Translation gives CASSPLAGGAYEQYF.

This chain links TRBV9 with TRBJ2-7; 8 positions agree with TRBD2. The CDR3 covers 15 residues. The ends lost 0 bases at V and 6 bases at J; junction bases unmatched: 8. CDR1 SGDLS and CDR2 YYNGEE come from the germline V gene. The CDR3 reads CASSVEARGTSEQYF. The CDR3 DNA follows: TGTGCCAGCAGCGTAGAGGCCAGAGGGACTAGCGAGCAGTACTTC.

The chain carries TRBV7-3 and TRBJ1-1; 9 bases line up with TRBD1. This CDR3 comprises 16 residues. CDR1 is SGHTA and CDR2 is FQGTGA in the germline V gene. Trimming removed 5 bases from V and 4 bases from J; junction bases left unmatched: 11. CDR3 nucleotide sequence: TGTGCCAGCAGCCCGTCCCGGGACAGGGCGGGCACTGAAGCTTTCTTT. It is translated as CASSPSRDRAGTEAFF.

The gene calls are TRBV29-1 and TRBJ2-5; 7 nucleotides align to TRBD2. Trimming at V came to 8 bases and at J to 4 bases, leaving 10 bases not matched to a gene. This CDR3 comprises 13 residues. Germline CDR1 and CDR2: SQVTM and ANQGSEA. The CDR3 DNA follows: TGCAGCCTCACCCCCCCGGGAGGAGAGACCCAGTACTTC. Amino acid sequence: CSLTPPGGETQYF.

The chain is built from TRBV5-4 and TRBJ2-1; D tentatively fits TRBD1 or TRBD2 (5 bases each). Deletions cut 7 bases from V and 7 bases from J, with 18 bases between. Germline values: CDR1 SGHNT, CDR2 YYREEE (reference sequence). CDR3 length equals 14 residues. The CDR3 bases are TGTGCCAGCGGGAGTCGGGGCGGATCGAATGAGCAGTTCTTC. Protein sequence: CASGSRGGSNEQFF.

The rearrangement uses TRBV12-5 and TRBJ2-1; tentative D call: TRBD2 (5 bases). Trimming took 3 bases from V and 9 from J, leaving 12 bases between them. The CDR3 extends over 13 amino acids. Looked up from germline, CDR1 is LGHNT and CDR2 is FRNRAP. CDR3 residues: CASGFGERREQFF. The CDR3 nucleotides are TGTGCTAGTGGTTTCGGGGAGAGGCGTGAGCAGTTCTTC.

Remarks on this clone: This CDR3 is also generated by other DNA sequences in the sample. The V call is TRBV28, the J call TRBJ2-5; possible D gene TRBD1, 6 bases. V lost 6 bases and J 0 bases, leaving 8 bases between the germline ends. The CDR3 has 13 residues. Germline assignment: CDR1 MDHEN and CDR2 SYDVKM. Here the CDR3 DNA reads TGTGCCAGCAGCAGGACAGACCAAGAGACCCAGTACTTC. This gives the protein CASSRTDQETQYF.

This chain joins TRBV19 and TRBJ2-1, with TRBD2 matching 8 bases. Trimming cost V 1 base and J 2 bases; bases outside gene matches: 4. This CDR3 is built from 16 residues. Per the germline V gene, CDR1 is LNHDA and CDR2 is SQIVND (reference sequence). The CDR3, as DNA: TGTGCCAGTAGTATAGGAAGAGCGGGAGCCTACAATGAGCAGTTCTTC. Protein product: CASSIGRAGAYNEQFF.

This CDR3 is CASSSLQGEGELFF. CDR3 DNA sequence: TGCGCCAGCAGCTCCTTACAGGGGGAAGGGGAGCTGTTTTTT. The genes are TRBV5-1 and TRBJ2-2; 8 nucleotides match TRBD1. The germline V gene has CDR1 SGHRS and CDR2 YFSETQ. The CDR3 is 14 residues long. J lost 8 bases, V lost 3 bases, and 6 bases had no gene match. The full variable domain, its missing parts supplied by reference TRBV5-1 and TRBJ2-2, is KAGVTQTPRYLIKTRGQQVTLSCSPISGHRSVSWYQQTPGQGLQFLFEYFSETQRNKGNFPGRFSGRQFSNSRSEMNVSTLELGDSALYLCASSSLQGEGELFFGEGSRLTVL.

The V and J genes are TRBV6-4 and TRBJ2-1; TRBD1 matches at 9 bases. Per germline, CDR1 MRHNA and CDR2 SNTAGT. The ends lost 0 bases at V and 4 bases at J; junction bases unmatched: 4. The CDR3 has 16 residues. As DNA, the CDR3 is TGTGCCAGCAGTGACTCGGGACAGGGAAATTACAATGAGCAGTTCTTC. Translated, it gives CASSDSGQGNYNEQFF.